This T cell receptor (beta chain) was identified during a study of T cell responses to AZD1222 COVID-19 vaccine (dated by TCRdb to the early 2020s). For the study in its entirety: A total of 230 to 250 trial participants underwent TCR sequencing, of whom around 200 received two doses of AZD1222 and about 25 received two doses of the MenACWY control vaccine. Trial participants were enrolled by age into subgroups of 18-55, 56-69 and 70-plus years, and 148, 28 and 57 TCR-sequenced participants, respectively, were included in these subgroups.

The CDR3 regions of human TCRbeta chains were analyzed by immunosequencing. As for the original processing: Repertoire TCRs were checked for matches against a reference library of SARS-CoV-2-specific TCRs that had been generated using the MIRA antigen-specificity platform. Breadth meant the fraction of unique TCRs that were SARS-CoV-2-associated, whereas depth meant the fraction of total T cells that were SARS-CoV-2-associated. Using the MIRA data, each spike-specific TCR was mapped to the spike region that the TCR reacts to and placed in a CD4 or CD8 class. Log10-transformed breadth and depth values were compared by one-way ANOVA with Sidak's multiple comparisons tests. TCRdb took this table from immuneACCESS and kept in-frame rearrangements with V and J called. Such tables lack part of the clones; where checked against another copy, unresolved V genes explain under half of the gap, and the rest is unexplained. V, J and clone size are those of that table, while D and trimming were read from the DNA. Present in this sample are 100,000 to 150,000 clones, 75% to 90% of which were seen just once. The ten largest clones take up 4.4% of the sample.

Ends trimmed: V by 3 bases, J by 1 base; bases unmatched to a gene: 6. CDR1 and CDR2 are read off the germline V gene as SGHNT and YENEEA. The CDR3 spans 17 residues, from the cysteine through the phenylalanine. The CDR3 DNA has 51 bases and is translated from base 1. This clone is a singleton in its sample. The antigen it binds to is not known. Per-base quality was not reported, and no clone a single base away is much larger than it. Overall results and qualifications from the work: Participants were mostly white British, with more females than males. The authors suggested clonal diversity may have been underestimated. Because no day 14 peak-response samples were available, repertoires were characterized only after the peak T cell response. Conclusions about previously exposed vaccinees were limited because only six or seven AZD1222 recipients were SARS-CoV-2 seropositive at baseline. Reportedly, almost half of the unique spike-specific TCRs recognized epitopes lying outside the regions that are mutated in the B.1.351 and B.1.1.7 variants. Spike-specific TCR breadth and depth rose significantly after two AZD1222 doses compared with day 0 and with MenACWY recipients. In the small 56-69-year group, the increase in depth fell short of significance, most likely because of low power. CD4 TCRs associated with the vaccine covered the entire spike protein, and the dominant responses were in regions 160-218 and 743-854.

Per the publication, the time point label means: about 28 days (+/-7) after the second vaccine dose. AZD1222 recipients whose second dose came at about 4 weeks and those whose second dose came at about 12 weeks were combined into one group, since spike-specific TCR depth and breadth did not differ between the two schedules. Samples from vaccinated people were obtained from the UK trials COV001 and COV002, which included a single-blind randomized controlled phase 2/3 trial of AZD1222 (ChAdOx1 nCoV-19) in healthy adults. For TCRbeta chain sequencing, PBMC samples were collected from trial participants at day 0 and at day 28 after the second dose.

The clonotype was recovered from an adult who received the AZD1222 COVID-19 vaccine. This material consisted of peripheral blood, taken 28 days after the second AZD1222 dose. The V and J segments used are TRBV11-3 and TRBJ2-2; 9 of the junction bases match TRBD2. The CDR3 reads CASSFGSGGLNTGELFF. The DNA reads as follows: TGTGCCAGCAGCTTTGGCAGCGGGGGGCTGAACACCGGGGAGCTGTTTTTT.